The 28 T cell receptor beta chains presented below share a single source sample, sequenced in a study of shared clonotypes between healthy human individuals. TCRdb keeps only in-frame clones here, not all; method: immunoSEQ multiplex PCR. The sample carries approximately 340,000 clones, 73% recorded once. The sequencing input was memory CD4+ T cells sorted from blood. As to subset: CD45RA-negative fraction. The receptors were gathered from a man aged 25 to 40 in good health.

This chain uses TRBV13 with TRBJ1-2; D is perhaps TRBD1 (5 bases). This CDR3 contains 13 residues. V was pared by 0 bases and J by 6 bases, with 8 bases between. Germline CDR1 PRHDT, CDR2 FYEKMQ (reference sequence). The CDR3 is CASSLGLGDGYTF. In DNA, the CDR3 is TGTGCCAGCAGCTTAGGCCTGGGGGATGGCTACACCTTC.

This clone was counted only a few times. The chain couples TRBV19 to TRBJ1-4; possible D gene TRBD1, 6 bases. CDR3 length: 14 residues. Trimming took 6 bases from V and 7 from J, leaving 15 bases between them. In germline, CDR1 is LNHDA, CDR2 SQIVND (reference sequence). Written as DNA, the CDR3 is TGTGCCAGTAGGCTCGTGGGGGCCGGTGAAAAACTGTTTTTT. This sequence encodes CASRLVGAGEKLFF.

This clone was seen only a few times. V is TRBV5-1 and J is TRBJ1-2, with D possibly TRBD1 on 6 matching bases. Trimming took off 0 bases at V and 4 bases at J, with 10 bases between the two ends. Germline CDR1 SGHRS, CDR2 YFSETQ. This CDR3 region has 14 residues. In nucleotides, the CDR3 is TGCGCCAGCAGCTTGGGACAGGAATTCTATGGCTACACCTTC. It specifies CASSLGQEFYGYTF.

The genes are TRBV5-1 and TRBJ2-6; 13 nucleotides align to TRBD2. The CDR3 has 17 amino acids. Germline V lookup: CDR1 SGHRS, CDR2 YFSETQ. The V gene end was trimmed by 4 bases and the J gene end by 1 base; junction bases not matched to a gene: 2. The CDR3 DNA sequence: TGCGCCAGCAGCGCGGGACTAGCGGGATCTGGGGCCAACGTCCTGACTTTC. Translation: CASSAGLAGSGANVLTF.

The chain carries TRBV10-3 and TRBJ2-3; D may be TRBD2 (6 bases). Trimming removed 4 bases from V and 2 bases from J, with 19 bases in between. There are 17 residues in the CDR3. CDR1 is ENHRY, CDR2 SYGVKD, per germline. The CDR3 sequence is CAISGSGTSPNTDTQYF. CDR3 sequence (DNA): TGTGCCATCAGTGGGTCCGGGACTTCTCCAAACACAGATACGCAGTATTTT.

Ten or more counts support this clone. The chain has TRBV9 and TRBJ2-1; D ambiguous. Germline CDR1 is SGDLS and CDR2 is YYNGEE. The V and J ends lost 0 bases and 2 bases respectively, with 6 bases between them. CDR3 length: 14 amino acids. This CDR3 reads CASSVGDTYNEQFF. CDR3 coding DNA: TGTGCCAGCAGCGTAGGCGACACCTACAATGAGCAGTTCTTC.

This clone turned up a few times. The chain carries TRBV2 and TRBJ1-5, with no clear D. The CDR3 is 13 amino acids. Germline V gene data show CDR1 as SNHLY and CDR2 as FYNNEI. The V end was cut by 6 bases, the J end by 4 bases, with 10 bases between. This CDR3 is CASSTYYNQPQHF. The DNA of the CDR3 is TGTGCCAGCAGCACTTATTATAATCAGCCCCAGCATTTT.

This rearrangement joins TRBV4-3 to TRBJ2-3; TRBD1 is a possible D gene (5 bases). The CDR3 is 15 amino acids. Trimming stripped 0 bases from V and 1 base from J, with 8 bases between. From germline, CDR1 is LGHNA and CDR2 YSLEER. CDR3 amino acids: CASSQESRGTDTQYF. The CDR3 DNA follows: TGCGCCAGCAGCCAAGAAAGCAGGGGCACAGATACGCAGTATTTT.

The chain has TRBV19 and TRBJ2-7, with 9 bases identical to TRBD2. The length of the CDR3 is 15 residues. Germline CDR1 is LNHDA and CDR2 is SQIVND (reference sequence). V shed 5 bases, J shed 7 bases, and the junction held 12 bases outside the gene matches. CDR3 DNA: TGTGCCAGTAGTGCTACAACTAGCGGGTTCGGGGAGCAGTACTTC. Its translation is CASSATTSGFGEQYF.

This chain joins TRBV7-8 and TRBJ2-1; a weak D match, TRBD2 (6 bases). V lost 1 base to trimming and J lost 7 bases, with 11 bases between them. This CDR3 comprises 14 residues. Per the germline V gene, CDR1 is SGHVS and CDR2 is FQNEAQ. The DNA of the CDR3 is TGTGCCAGCAGCTTAGATACGGGAGTGAATGAGCAGTTCTTC. As protein: CASSLDTGVNEQFF.

This rearrangement joins TRBV11-2 to TRBJ2-5; a possible D gene is TRBD1 (5 bases). The germline V gene encodes CDR1 SGHAT and CDR2 FQNNGV. V lost 2 bases to trimming and J lost 4 bases, with 5 bases between them. The CDR3 is 12 amino acids. CDR3 DNA: TGTGCCAGCAGCTTACAGGGAGAGACCCAGTACTTC. Translation gives CASSLQGETQYF.

The chain uses TRBV5-1 and TRBJ2-7; TRBD2 might be the D (6 bases). Trimming shortened V by 6 bases and J by 0 bases, and 13 bases separated the two germline ends. The CDR3 is 14 residues long. Germline CDR1 SGHRS, CDR2 YFSETQ. This CDR3 reads CASKMTGASYEQYF. The CDR3 DNA sequence: TGCGCCAGCAAGATGACGGGAGCCTCCTACGAGCAGTACTTC. The entire variable domain, with the rest obtained from reference TRBV5-1 and TRBJ2-7, is as follows: KAGVTQTPRYLIKTRGQQVTLSCSPISGHRSVSWYQQTPGQGLQFLFEYFSETQRNKGNFPGRFSGRQFSNSRSEMNVSTLELGDSALYLCASKMTGASYEQYFGPGTRLTVT.

The V gene is TRBV18, the J gene TRBJ2-7; 11 bases agree with TRBD1. This CDR3 comprises 17 residues. V was clipped by 4 bases and J by 3 bases; unmatched bases: 11. Germline-derived CDR1 and CDR2 are KGHSH and LQKENI. CDR3 sequence: CASSQDRGPLYNYEQYF. For the CDR3, the DNA is TGTGCCAGCTCACAGGACAGGGGGCCACTGTATAACTACGAGCAGTACTTC.

This clone occurred a few times. The chain combines TRBV5-4 with TRBJ1-4; 9 bases line up with TRBD1. The CDR3 contains 15 residues. The junction had 5 bases not matched to a gene; V was cut back by 0 bases and J by 8 bases. The germline CDR1 and CDR2 sequences are SGHNT and YYREEE (reference sequence). The CDR3 region has the DNA TGTGCCAGCAGCTTGGCGGGGACAGGGAACGAAAAACTGTTTTTT. Its protein is CASSLAGTGNEKLFF.

This clone was counted between two and nine times. V and J are TRBV7-9 and TRBJ1-1, with unresolved D. There are 16 residues in the CDR3. Germline CDR1 is SEHNR and CDR2 is FQNEAQ (reference sequence). V lost 4 bases and J lost 8, with 23 bases in between. In DNA form, the CDR3 reads TGTGCCAGCAGCTCGACACACCGTCAGTATTTATCCGAAGCTTTCTTT. It is translated as CASSSTHRQYLSEAFF.

The chain has TRBV7-6 and TRBJ2-7, with D maybe TRBD2 (6 bases). Trimming removed 5 bases at V and 3 bases at J, with 11 bases between. From germline, CDR1 is SGHVS and CDR2 FNYEAQ. CDR3 length: 13 amino acids. The DNA for the CDR3 is TGTGCCAGCAGCCAGGCGGGGTTCTACGAGCAGTACTTC. This translates into CASSQAGFYEQYF. Complete variable domain (other parts from reference TRBV7-6 and TRBJ2-7): GAGVSQSPRYKVTKRGQDVALRCDPISGHVSLYWYRQALGQGPEFLTYFNYEAQQDKSGLPNDRFSAERPEGSISTLTIQRTEQRDSAMYRCASSQAGFYEQYFGPGTRLTVT.

The rearrangement joins TRBV7-9 to TRBJ2-1, with 7 bases matching TRBD1. The CDR3 covers 17 residues. Germline V CDR1 and CDR2: SEHNR, FQNEAQ (reference sequence). V lost 3 bases to trimming and J lost 4 bases; unmatched junction nucleotides: 12. Here the CDR3 reads CASSFPRQGEGYNEQFF. The DNA of the CDR3 is TGTGCCAGCAGCTTCCCAAGACAGGGCGAGGGATACAATGAGCAGTTCTTC.

In this sample, this clone turned up once. A read error may explain this, as a much larger clone is one base away. The chain combines TRBV29-1 with TRBJ1-1; D remains ambiguous. The ends were cut back, 4 bases at V and 4 bases at J, with 7 bases in the middle. The V gene's germline CDR1 is SQVTM and CDR2 ANQGSEA. The CDR3 is 11 amino acids. CDR3 in amino acids: CSVGSGTEAFF. The DNA for the CDR3 is TGCAGCGTTGGTAGCGGCACTGAAGCTTTCTTT.

J is TRBJ2-7 and V is TRBV28; TRBD2 aligns across 11 bases. CDR1 MDHEN and CDR2 SYDVKM come from the germline V gene. The V segment lost 6 bases and the J segment 2 bases; nucleotides outside the gene matches: 9. This CDR3 spans 16 amino acids. The CDR3 DNA follows: TGTGCCAGCAGGGGGGTTTGGACTAGCGGGCCCTACGAGCAGTACTTC. Protein sequence: CASRGVWTSGPYEQYF.

The chain recombines TRBV7-9 with TRBJ2-1, with TRBD1 matching over 10 bases. The germline CDR1 and CDR2 sequences are SEHNR and FQNEAQ (reference sequence). The J segment lost 5 bases and the V segment lost 1 base, leaving 5 bases of the junction unmatched. CDR3 length: 16 residues. CDR3 DNA: TGTGCCAGCAGCTTAGTAGCCGGGACAGGGGACAATGAGCAGTTCTTC. It translates to CASSLVAGTGDNEQFF.

In its sample, this clone was seen a few times. The V call is TRBV9, the J call TRBJ2-7; weak D call: TRBD1 (5 bases). Trimming shortened V by 0 bases and J by 8 bases, and 30 bases separated the two germline ends. The CDR3 has 19 residues. Germline CDR1 SGDLS, CDR2 YYNGEE. CDR3 loop: CASSVASSFRQPRLRKQYF. The CDR3 DNA reads as TGTGCCAGCAGCGTAGCGAGTAGTTTCCGACAGCCGAGGCTTAGAAAGCAGTACTTC.

The chain couples TRBV27 to TRBJ2-7; tentatively, D is TRBD2 (6 bases). Trimming removed 7 bases from V and 0 bases from J, with 22 bases in between. The CDR3 runs to 17 residues. Germline V gene lookup returns CDR1 MNHEY and CDR2 SMNVEV (reference sequence). The CDR3 coding sequence is TGTGCCAGCACCTCAATAGGTCGCCGGGGGAGCTCCTACGAGCAGTACTTC. Amino acid sequence: CASTSIGRRGSSYEQYF.

The chain uses TRBV2 and TRBJ2-3, with 11 bases lining up with TRBD2. Looked up from germline, CDR1 is SNHLY and CDR2 is FYNNEI. This CDR3 contains 19 residues. Unmatched junction bases numbered 18, after V lost 0 bases and J lost 10 bases. CDR3 in DNA: TGTGCCAGCAGTGAAGCGATAGAACTAGCGGGAGTAAATCTTGGCCCGCAGTATTTT. This sequence encodes CASSEAIELAGVNLGPQYF.

The CDR3, as DNA: TGTGCTAGTGGTTTGTGCCCCTTAAGGCTTTCATTGAGCAATGAGCAGTTCTTC. Translated: CASGLCPLRLSLSNEQFF. The V gene is TRBV12-5, the J gene TRBJ2-1; no firm D call. The germline gives CDR1 LGHNT, CDR2 FRNRAP. V was cut by 2 bases and J by 6 bases, with 23 bases left in between. The CDR3 totals 18 residues.

This clone was seen once. A read error may be the cause here, since a much bigger clone is one base away. The rearrangement joins TRBV19 to TRBJ1-5; unclear D gene. This CDR3 has 14 residues. Germline loops: CDR1 LNHDA, CDR2 SQIVND (reference sequence). V lost 6 bases and J lost 6, with 15 bases in between. In DNA, the CDR3 is TGTGCCAGTAGCCTCAAGGCGGGATCTCAGCCCCAGCATTTT. The encoded protein is CASSLKAGSQPQHF.

The chain recombines TRBV6-6 with TRBJ2-7; unclear D gene. The germline V and J ends were trimmed by 6 bases and 3 bases, with 9 bases remaining between them. Germline lookup yields CDR1 MNHNY and CDR2 SVGAGI (reference sequence). There are 12 residues in the CDR3. The CDR3 DNA reads TGTGCCAGCAGATCCATATACTACGAGCAGTACTTC. It encodes CASRSIYYEQYF.

The V call is TRBV7-9, the J call TRBJ2-7; TRBD2 matches at 9 bases. Germline lookup yields CDR1 SEHNR and CDR2 FQNEAQ (reference sequence). This CDR3 is 18 amino acids long. After removal of 4 bases from V and 2 bases from J, the junction contained 15 bases not matched to a gene. The CDR3 bases are TGTGCCAGCAGCTCCTCGGGACTAGCACTTCAATCCCCCTACGAGCAGTACTTC. Residues: CASSSSGLALQSPYEQYF.

The V call is TRBV6-1, the J call TRBJ2-1, with no clear D. Trimming shortened V by 6 bases and J by 9 bases, and 12 bases separated the two germline ends. The CDR3 spans 12 residues. The germline V gene has CDR1 MNHNS and CDR2 SASEGT. CDR3 sequence: CASSQSGREQFF. The CDR3 DNA sequence: TGTGCCAGCAGCCAATCTGGCCGTGAGCAGTTCTTC.